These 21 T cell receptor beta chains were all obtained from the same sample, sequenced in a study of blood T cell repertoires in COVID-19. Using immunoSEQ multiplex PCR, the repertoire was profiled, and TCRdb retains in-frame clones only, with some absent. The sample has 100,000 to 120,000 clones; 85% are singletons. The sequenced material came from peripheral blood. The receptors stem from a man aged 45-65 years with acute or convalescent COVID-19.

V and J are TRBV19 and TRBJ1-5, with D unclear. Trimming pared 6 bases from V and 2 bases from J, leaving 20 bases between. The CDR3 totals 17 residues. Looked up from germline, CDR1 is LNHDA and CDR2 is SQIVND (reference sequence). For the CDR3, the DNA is TGTGCCAGTAGGAATCGGGGTGCAGCAATCGGCAATCAGCCCCAGCATTTT. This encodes CASRNRGAAIGNQPQHF.

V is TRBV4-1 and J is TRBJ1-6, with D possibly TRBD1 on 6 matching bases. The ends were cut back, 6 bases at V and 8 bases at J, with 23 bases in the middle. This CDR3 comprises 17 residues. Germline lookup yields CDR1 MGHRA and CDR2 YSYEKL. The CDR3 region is CASRYGSAGAKYSPLHF. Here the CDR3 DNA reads TGCGCCAGCAGGTACGGATCGGCAGGGGCTAAGTATTCACCCCTCCACTTT.

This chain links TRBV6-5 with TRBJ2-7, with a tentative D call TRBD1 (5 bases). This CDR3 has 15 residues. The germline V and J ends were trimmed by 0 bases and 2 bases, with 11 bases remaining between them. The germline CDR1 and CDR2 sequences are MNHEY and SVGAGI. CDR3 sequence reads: CASSYSHRNTYEQYF. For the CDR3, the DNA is TGTGCCAGCAGTTACTCGCACAGGAACACCTACGAGCAGTACTTC.

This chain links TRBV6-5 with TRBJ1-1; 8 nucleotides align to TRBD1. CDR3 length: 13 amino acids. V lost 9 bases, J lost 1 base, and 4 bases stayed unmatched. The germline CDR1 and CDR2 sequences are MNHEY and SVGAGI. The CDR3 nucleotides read TGTGCCAGTCGGACAGGGAGGAACACTGAAGCTTTCTTT. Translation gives CASRTGRNTEAFF.

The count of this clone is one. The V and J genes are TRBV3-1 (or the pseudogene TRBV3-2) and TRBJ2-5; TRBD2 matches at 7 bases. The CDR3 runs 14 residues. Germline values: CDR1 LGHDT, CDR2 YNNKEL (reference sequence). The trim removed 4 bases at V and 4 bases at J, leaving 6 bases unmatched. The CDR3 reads CASSPSGVGETQYF. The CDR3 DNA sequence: TGTGCCAGCAGCCCCAGCGGGGTGGGAGAGACCCAGTACTTC.

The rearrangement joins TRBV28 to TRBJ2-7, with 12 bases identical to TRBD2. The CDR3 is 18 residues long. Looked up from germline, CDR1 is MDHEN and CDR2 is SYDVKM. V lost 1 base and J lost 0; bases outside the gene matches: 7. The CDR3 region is CASSLFLGLAGSSYEQYF. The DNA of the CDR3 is TGTGCCAGCAGTTTATTCCTTGGACTAGCGGGAAGCTCCTACGAGCAGTACTTC.

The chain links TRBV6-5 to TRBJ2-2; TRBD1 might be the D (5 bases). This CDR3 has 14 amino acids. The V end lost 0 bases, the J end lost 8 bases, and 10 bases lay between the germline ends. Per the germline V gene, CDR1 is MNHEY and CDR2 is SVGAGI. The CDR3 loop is CASSYSDSFGELFF. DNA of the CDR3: TGTGCCAGCAGTTACTCTGACAGTTTTGGGGAGCTGTTTTTT.

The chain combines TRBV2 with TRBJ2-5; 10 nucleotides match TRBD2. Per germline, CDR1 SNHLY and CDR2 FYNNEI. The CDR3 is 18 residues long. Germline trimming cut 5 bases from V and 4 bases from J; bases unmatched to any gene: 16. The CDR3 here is CASSPAMLAGDPPETQYF. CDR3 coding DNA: TGTGCCAGCAGTCCTGCGATGCTAGCGGGGGACCCCCCAGAGACCCAGTACTTC.

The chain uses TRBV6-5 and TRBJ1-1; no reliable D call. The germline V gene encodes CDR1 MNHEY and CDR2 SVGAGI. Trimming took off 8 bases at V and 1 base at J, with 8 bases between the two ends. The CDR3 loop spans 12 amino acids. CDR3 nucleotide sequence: TGTGCCAGCCTACGGGGGAACACTGAAGCTTTCTTT. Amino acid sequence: CASLRGNTEAFF.

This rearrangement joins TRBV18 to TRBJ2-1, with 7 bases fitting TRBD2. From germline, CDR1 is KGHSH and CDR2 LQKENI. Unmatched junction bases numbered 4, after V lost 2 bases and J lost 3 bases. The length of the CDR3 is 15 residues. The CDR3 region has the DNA TGTGCCAGCTCACCAAGGGCTAGCGGCTACAATGAGCAGTTCTTC. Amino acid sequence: CASSPRASGYNEQFF. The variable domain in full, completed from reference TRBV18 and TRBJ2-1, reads NAGVMQNPRHLVRRRGQEARLRCSPMKGHSHVYWYRQLPEEGLKFMVYLQKENIIDESGMPKERFSAEFPKEGPSILRIQQVVRGDSAAYFCASSPRASGYNEQFFGPGTRLTVL.

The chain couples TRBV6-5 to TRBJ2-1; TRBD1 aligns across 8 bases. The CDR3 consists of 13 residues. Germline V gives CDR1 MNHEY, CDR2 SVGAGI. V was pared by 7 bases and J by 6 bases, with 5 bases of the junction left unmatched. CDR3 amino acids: CASKTGAGNEQFF. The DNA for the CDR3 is TGTGCCAGCAAGACAGGGGCGGGCAATGAGCAGTTCTTC.

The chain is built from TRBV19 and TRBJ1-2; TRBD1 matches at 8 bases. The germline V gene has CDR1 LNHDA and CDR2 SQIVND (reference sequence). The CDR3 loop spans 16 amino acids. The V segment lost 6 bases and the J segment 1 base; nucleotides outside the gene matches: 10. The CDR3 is CASSLTGENSNYGYTF. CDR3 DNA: TGTGCCAGTAGCCTGACAGGGGAAAATAGTAACTATGGCTACACCTTC.

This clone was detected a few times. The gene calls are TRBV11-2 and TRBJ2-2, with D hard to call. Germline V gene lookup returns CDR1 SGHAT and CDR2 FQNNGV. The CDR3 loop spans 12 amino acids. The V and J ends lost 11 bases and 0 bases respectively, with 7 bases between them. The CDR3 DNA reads TGTGCCCTAGTGGCGAACACCGGGGAGCTGTTTTTT. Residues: CALVANTGELFF.

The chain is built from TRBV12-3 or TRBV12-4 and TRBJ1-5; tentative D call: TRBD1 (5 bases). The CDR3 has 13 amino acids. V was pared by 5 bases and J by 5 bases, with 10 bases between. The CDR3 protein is CASSQQVYQPQHF. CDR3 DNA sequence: TGTGCCAGCAGTCAACAGGTTTATCAGCCCCAGCATTTT.

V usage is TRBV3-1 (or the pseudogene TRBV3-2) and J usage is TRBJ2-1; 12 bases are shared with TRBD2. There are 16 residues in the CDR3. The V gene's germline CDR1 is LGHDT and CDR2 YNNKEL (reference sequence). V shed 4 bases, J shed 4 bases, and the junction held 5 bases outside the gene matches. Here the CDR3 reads CASSPSLAGGYNEQFF. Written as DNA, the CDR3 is TGTGCCAGCAGCCCCTCCCTAGCGGGGGGGTACAATGAGCAGTTCTTC.

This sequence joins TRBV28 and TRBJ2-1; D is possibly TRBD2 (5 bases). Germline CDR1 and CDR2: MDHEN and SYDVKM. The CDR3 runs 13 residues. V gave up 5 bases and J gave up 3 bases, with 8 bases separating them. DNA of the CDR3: TGTGCCAGCAGTAAGGGAGTCTACAATGAGCAGTTCTTC. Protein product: CASSKGVYNEQFF. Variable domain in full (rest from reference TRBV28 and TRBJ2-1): DVKVTQSSRYLVKRTGEKVFLECVQDMDHENMFWYRQDPGLGLRLIYFSYDVKMKEKGDIPEGYSVSREKKERFSLILESASTNQTSMYLCASSKGVYNEQFFGPGTRLTVL.

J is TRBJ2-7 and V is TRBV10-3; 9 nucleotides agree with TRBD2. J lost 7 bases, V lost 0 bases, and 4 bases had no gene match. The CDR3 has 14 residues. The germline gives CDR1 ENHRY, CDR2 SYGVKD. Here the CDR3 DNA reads TGTGCCATCAGTGAGTCCGGGACTAGCAATGAGCAGTACTTC. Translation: CAISESGTSNEQYF.

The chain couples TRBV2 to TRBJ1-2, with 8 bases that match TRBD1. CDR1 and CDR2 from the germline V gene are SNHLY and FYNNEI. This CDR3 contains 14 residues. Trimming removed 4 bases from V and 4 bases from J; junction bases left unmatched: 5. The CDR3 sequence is CASSVQGVGYGYTF. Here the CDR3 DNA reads TGTGCCAGCAGTGTACAGGGGGTCGGCTATGGCTACACCTTC. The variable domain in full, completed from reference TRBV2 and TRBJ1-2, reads EPEVTQTPSHQVTQMGQEVILRCVPISNHLYFYWYRQILGQKVEFLVSFYNNEISEKSEIFDDQFSVERPDGSNFTLKIRSTKLEDSAMYFCASSVQGVGYGYTFGSGTRLTVV.

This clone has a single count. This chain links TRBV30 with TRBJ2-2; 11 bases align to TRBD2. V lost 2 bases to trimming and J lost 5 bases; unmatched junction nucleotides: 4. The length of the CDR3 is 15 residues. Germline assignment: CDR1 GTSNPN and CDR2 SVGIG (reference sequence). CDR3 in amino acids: CAWSFTSGSTGELFF. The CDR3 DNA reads TGTGCCTGGAGTTTCACTAGCGGGAGTACCGGGGAGCTGTTTTTT. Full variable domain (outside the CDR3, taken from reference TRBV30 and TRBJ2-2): SQTIHQWPATLVQPVGSPLSLECTVEGTSNPNLYWYRQAAGRGLQLLFYSVGIGQISSEVPQNLSASRPQDRQFILSSKKLLLSDSGFYLCAWSFTSGSTGELFFGEGSRLTVL.

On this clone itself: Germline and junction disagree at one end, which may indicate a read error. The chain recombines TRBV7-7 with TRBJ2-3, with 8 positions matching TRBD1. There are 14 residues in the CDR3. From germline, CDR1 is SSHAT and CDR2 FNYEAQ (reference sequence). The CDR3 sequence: CASSESTGADTQYF. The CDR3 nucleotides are TGTGCTAGCAGCGAGTCGACAGGGGCAGATACGCAGTATTTT.

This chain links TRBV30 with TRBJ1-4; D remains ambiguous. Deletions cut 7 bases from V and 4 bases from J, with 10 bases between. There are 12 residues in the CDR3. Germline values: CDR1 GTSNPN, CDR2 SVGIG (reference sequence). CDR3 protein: CAFQEGNEKLFF. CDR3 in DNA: TGTGCCTTCCAGGAAGGTAATGAAAAACTGTTTTTT.